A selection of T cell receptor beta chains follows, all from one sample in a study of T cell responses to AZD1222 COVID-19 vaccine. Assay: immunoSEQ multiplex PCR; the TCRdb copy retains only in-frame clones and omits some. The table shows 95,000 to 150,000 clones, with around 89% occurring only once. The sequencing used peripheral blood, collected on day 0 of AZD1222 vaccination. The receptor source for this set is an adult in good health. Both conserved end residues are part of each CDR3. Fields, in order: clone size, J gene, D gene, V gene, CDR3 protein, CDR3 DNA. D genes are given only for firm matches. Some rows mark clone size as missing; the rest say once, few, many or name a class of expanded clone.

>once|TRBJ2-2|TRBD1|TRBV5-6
CASSLWQGVVGELFF
TGTGCCAGCAGCTTATGGCAGGGGGTTGTCGGGGAGCTGTTTTTT
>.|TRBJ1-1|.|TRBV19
CASSISGSGAFF
TGTGCCAGTAGTATTAGCGGGTCCGGCGCTTTCTTT
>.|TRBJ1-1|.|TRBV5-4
CASSLAGGNTEAFF
TGTGCCAGCAGCTTAGCCGGGGGGAACACTGAAGCTTTCTTT
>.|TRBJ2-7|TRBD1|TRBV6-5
CASMGTGGYEQYF
TGTGCCAGCATGGGGACAGGGGGCTACGAGCAGTACTTC
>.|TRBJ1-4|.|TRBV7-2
CASSFNQREKLFF
TGTGCCAGCAGCTTCAACCAGCGAGAAAAACTGTTTTTT
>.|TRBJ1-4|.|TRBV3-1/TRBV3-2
CASSQAIEATNEKLFF
TGTGCCAGCAGCCAAGCCATAGAGGCCACTAATGAAAAACTGTTTTTT
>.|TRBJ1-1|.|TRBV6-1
CASSEIAGEAFF
TGTGCCAGCAGTGAAATAGCTGGGGAAGCTTTCTTT
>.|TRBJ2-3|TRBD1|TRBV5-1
CASSTGQGAGDTQYF
TGCGCCAGCAGCACGGGACAGGGTGCCGGAGATACGCAGTATTTT
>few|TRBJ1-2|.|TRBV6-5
CASSSTGPRDGYTF
TGTGCCAGCAGTTCCACGGGACCCAGGGATGGCTACACCTTC
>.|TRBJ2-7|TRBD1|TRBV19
CASSRQGQGASYEQYF
TGTGCCAGTAGTAGACAGGGACAAGGGGCCTCTTACGAGCAGTACTTC
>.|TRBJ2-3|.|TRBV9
CASSTEGVVGDTQYF
TGTGCCAGCAGCACCGAGGGGGTGGTTGGAGATACGCAGTATTTT
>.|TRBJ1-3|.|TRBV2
CASSSAGLLLGNTIYF
TGTGCCAGCAGTTCCGCAGGGCTCCTCCTCGGAAACACCATATATTTT
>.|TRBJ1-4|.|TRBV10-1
CASSAGLNEKLFF
TGCGCCAGCAGTGCAGGGCTCAATGAAAAACTGTTTTTT
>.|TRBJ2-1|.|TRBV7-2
CASSPYWAERTVTYNEQFF
TGTGCCAGCAGCCCCTATTGGGCGGAAAGGACAGTTACCTACAATGAGCAGTTCTTC
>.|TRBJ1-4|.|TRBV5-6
CASSFGTTNEKLFF
TGTGCCAGCAGCTTCGGGACAACGAATGAAAAACTGTTTTTT
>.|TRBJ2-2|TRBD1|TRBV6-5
CASDRGNTGELFF
TGTGCCAGCGACAGGGGAAACACCGGGGAGCTGTTTTTT
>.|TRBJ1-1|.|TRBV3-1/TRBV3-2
CASSQHRDNTEAFF
TGTGCCAGCAGCCAACACAGGGATAACACTGAAGCTTTCTTT
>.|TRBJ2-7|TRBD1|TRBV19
CASSIQGAGYEQYF
TGTGCCAGTAGTATACAGGGGGCCGGTTACGAGCAGTACTTC
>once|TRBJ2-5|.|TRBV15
CATSRELGLGRTQYF
TGTGCCACCAGCAGAGAGTTGGGCCTAGGGAGGACCCAGTACTTC
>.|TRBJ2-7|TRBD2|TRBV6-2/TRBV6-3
CASSGTSGGPTYEQYF
TGTGCCAGCAGTGGAACTAGCGGGGGGCCCACCTACGAGCAGTACTTC
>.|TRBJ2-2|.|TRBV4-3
CASSQVAGVVGELFF
TGCGCCAGCAGCCAAGTCGCAGGGGTAGTCGGGGAGCTGTTTTTT
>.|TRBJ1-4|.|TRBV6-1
CASIPDGHEKLFF
TGTGCCAGCATCCCCGACGGGCACGAAAAACTGTTTTTT
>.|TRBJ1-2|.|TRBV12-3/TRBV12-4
CASSPFNTGFGTF
TGTGCCAGCAGTCCATTCAACACGGGCTTTGGCACCTTC
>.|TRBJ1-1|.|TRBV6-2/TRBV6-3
CASSSLGNTEAFF
TGTGCCAGCAGTTCATTGGGGAACACTGAAGCTTTCTTT
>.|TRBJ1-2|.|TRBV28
CASSFLPLWSSYGYTF
TGTGCCAGCAGTTTCTTGCCCCTATGGTCTTCCTATGGCTACACCTTC
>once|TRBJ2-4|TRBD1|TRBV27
CASSQDRLIQYF
TGTGCCAGCAGCCAGGACAGGCTCATTCAGTACTTC
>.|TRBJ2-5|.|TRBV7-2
CASSPGQGETQYF
TGTGCCAGCAGCCCGGGACAAGGGGAGACCCAGTACTTC
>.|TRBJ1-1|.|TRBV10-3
CAISGDRNTEAFF
TGTGCCATATCCGGCGACAGGAACACTGAAGCTTTCTTT
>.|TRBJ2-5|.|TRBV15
CATSRDSAQETQYF
TGTGCCACCAGCAGAGATAGCGCTCAAGAGACCCAGTACTTC
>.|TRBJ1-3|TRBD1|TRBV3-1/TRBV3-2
CASSPDRVVNTIYF
TGTGCCAGCAGCCCAGACAGGGTAGTAAACACCATATATTTT
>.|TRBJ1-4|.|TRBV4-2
CASSQGKQGGEKLFF
TGTGCCAGCAGCCAAGGAAAACAGGGCGGTGAAAAACTGTTTTTT
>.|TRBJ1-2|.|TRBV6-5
CASSYSPGGGGYTF
TGTGCCAGCAGTTACTCGCCTGGGGGAGGTGGCTACACCTTC
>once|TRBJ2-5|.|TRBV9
CASSVGGAAPETQYF
TGTGCCAGCAGCGTAGGGGGGGCAGCCCCAGAGACCCAGTACTTC
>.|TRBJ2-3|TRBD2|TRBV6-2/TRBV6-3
CASSYGLASTDTQYF
TGTGCCAGCAGTTACGGACTAGCTAGCACAGATACGCAGTATTTT
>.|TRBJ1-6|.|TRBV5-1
CASSPDGADNSPLHF
TGCGCCAGCAGCCCGGATGGGGCGGATAATTCACCCCTCCACTTT
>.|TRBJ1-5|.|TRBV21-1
CASSIGGFRSSNQPQHF
TGTGCCAGCAGCATTGGGGGGTTTAGGAGTAGCAATCAGCCCCAGCATTTT
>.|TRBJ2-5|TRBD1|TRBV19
CASSAGGVKTQYF
TGTGCCAGTAGTGCAGGGGGCGTAAAGACCCAGTACTTC
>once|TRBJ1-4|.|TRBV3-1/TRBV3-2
CASSPQGYEKLFF
TGTGCCAGCAGCCCGCAGGGTTATGAAAAACTGTTTTTT
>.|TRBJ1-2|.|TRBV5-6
CASRGRGGYTF
TGTGCCAGCAGGGGGCGAGGTGGCTACACCTTC
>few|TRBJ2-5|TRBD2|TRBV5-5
CASSFERGGRETQYF
TGTGCCAGCAGCTTCGAGCGGGGGGGCCGAGAGACCCAGTACTTC
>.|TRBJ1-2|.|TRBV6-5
CASTRVDYGYTF
TGTGCCAGTACTAGGGTGGACTATGGCTACACCTTC
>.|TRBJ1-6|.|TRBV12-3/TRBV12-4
CASSLMESSPLHF
TGTGCCAGCAGTTTAATGGAAAGTTCACCCCTCCACTTT
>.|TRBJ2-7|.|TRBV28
CASSSTGLQGSYEQYF
TGTGCCAGCAGTTCGACCGGACTTCAAGGCTCCTACGAGCAGTACTTC
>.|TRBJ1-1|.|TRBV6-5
CASSSQQVNTEAFF
TGTGCCAGCAGTTCCCAGCAGGTGAACACTGAAGCTTTCTTT
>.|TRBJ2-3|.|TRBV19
CASSMDRTGASTDTQYF
TGTGCCAGTAGTATGGATAGAACGGGGGCTAGCACAGATACGCAGTATTTT
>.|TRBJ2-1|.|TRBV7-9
CASSLDNEQFF
TGTGCCAGCAGCTTAGATAATGAGCAGTTCTTC
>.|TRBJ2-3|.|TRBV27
CASSRGADTQYF
TGTGCCAGCAGCAGGGGTGCAGATACGCAGTATTTT
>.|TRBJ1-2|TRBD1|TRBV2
CASSLDQTGNYGYTF
TGTGCCAGCAGTTTAGACCAGACAGGGAACTATGGCTACACCTTC
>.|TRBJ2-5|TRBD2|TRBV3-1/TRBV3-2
CASSQGGGGLQETQYF
TGTGCCAGCAGTCAGGGTGGCGGGGGGCTTCAAGAGACCCAGTACTTC
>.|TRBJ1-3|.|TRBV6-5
CASRTGQGNTIYF
TGTGCCAGCAGAACAGGGCAAGGAAACACCATATATTTT